The clone carrying this TCR beta chain was seen repeatedly, ten times or more. The antigen is unknown. Study processing details: Using the CDR3 differences seen across clinicopathological groups, the authors built a distant-metastasis classifier for papillary thyroid cancer, which was meant to discriminate distant-metastatic patients. TCRdb re-called the PCR reads via MiXCR. TCRdb's processing, not the authors' own work, is the source of the V and J calls. The sample lists about 92,000 clones; more than 12% were seen once. This entry belongs to a study of metastatic and nonmetastatic thyroid tumors. Study at large: Across peripheral blood and tumor or nodule tissue samples taken from malignant and benign thyroid patients, the repertoires were compared with one another.

Study findings and constraints: Benign nodules reportedly had significantly lower TCR beta diversity than malignant thyroid tumors in blood and tumor.

No treatment had been given to any patient before thyroid surgery. The CDR3 has 14 amino acids. V dropped 5 bases and J dropped 1; count of bases not matched to a gene: 4. Germline V lookup: CDR1 DFQATT, CDR2 SNEGSKA (reference sequence). Sequenced material: blood. The sequence derives from a female donor with papillary thyroid cancer or a benign thyroid nodule (not recorded which). Some clones in this sample may be carry-over from other donors' samples. The rearrangement uses TRBV20-1 and TRBJ1-5; 8 bases match TRBD1. Here the CDR3 reads CSAGGQASNQPQHF. The CDR3 DNA reads as TGCAGTGCTGGGGGACAGGCCAGCAATCAGCCCCAGCATTTT.